This entry lists 25 T cell receptor beta chains sequenced from one sample in a study of T cell repertoires in cytomegalovirus infection. TCRdb processed the reads anew with MiXCR; each CDR3 protein has one entry. Of about 100,000 distinct CDR3 sequences in the sample, about a quarter were seen once. Sequenced sample: CD8+ T cells from PBMCs. These TCRs come from a human donor in good health (CMV status not recorded). Some clones in this sample may be carry-over from other donors' samples.

This chain links TRBV28 with TRBJ2-1; D may be TRBD1 or TRBD2 (5 bases each). Germline CDR1 MDHEN, CDR2 SYDVKM. Trimming removed 3 bases at V and 1 base at J, with 10 bases between. The CDR3 is 15 residues long. DNA for the CDR3: TGTGCCAGCAGTTTCGGGACGGCTTCCTACAATGAGCAGTTCTTC. It codes for CASSFGTASYNEQFF.

The genes are TRBV29-1 and TRBJ1-6; the match to TRBD1 covers 11 bases. This CDR3 has 16 amino acids. Per the germline V gene, CDR1 is SQVTM and CDR2 is ANQGSEA. V was clipped by 4 bases and J by 7 bases; unmatched bases: 9. CDR3 loop: CSVATGQGAENSPLHF. In DNA, the CDR3 is TGCAGCGTTGCTACCGGACAGGGGGCGGAAAATTCACCCCTCCACTTT.

In the case of this clonotype: This could be a read error, since a much larger clone is one nucleotide away. The chain has TRBV24-1 and TRBJ1-1; D is undetermined. Per germline, CDR1 KGHDR and CDR2 SFDVKD. Trimming removed 5 bases from V and 0 bases from J, with 12 bases in between. The CDR3 contains 15 residues. CDR3 sequence: CATSGPRPLNTEAFF. The CDR3 nucleotides read TGTGCCACCAGTGGCCCTAGGCCATTGAACACTGAAGCTTTCTTT.

The sample holds many counts of this clonotype. This sequence joins TRBV7-6 and TRBJ1-6; D is uncertain. CDR1 is SGHVS and CDR2 is FNYEAQ in the germline V gene. Trimming removed 4 bases from V and 8 bases from J, with 12 bases in between. CDR3 length: 14 residues. CDR3 sequence: CASSSSSTYSPLHF. CDR3 coding DNA: TGTGCCAGCAGCTCTTCTAGCACTTATTCACCCCTCCACTTT.

Comments on this clonotype: A much larger clone differs from this one at a single base, so this may be a read error. The rearrangement links TRBV20-1 to TRBJ2-2; D might be TRBD1 or TRBD2, each matching 6 bases. Germline-derived CDR1 and CDR2 are DFQATT and SNEGSKA (reference sequence). Deletions cut 5 bases from V and 7 bases from J, with 20 bases between. The CDR3 runs to 15 residues. CDR3 sequence: CSAQVSRRGSGELFF. CDR3 DNA sequence: TGCAGTGCTCAAGTTAGCAGGAGGGGGAGCGGGGAGCTGTTTTTT.

The CDR3 here is CASASGGGQPQHF. The CDR3 DNA reads TGTGCCAGCGCCTCAGGGGGCGGTCAGCCCCAGCATTTT. The V and J genes are TRBV19 and TRBJ1-5, with 8 bases lining up with TRBD1. V lost 9 bases, J lost 6 bases, and 7 bases stayed unmatched. The CDR3 has 13 residues. The V gene's germline CDR1 is LNHDA and CDR2 SQIVND (reference sequence).

This clonotype was seen more than once but under ten times. The chain links TRBV6-2 or TRBV6-3 to TRBJ2-5; TRBD2 might be the D (5 bases). Germline V gives CDR1 MNHEY, CDR2 SVGEGT. Trimming removed 6 bases at V and 5 bases at J, with 13 bases between. This CDR3 contains 13 residues. In DNA, the CDR3 is TGTGCCAGCAGCCCAAGGAGGATCGAGACCCAGTACTTC. Its translation is CASSPRRIETQYF.

This clonotype was seen only a few times. The rearrangement joins TRBV12-3 or TRBV12-4 to TRBJ2-1, with D perhaps assigned TRBD1 or TRBD2 (6 bases each). Trimming stripped 3 bases from V and 7 bases from J, with 13 bases between. This CDR3 is 14 amino acids long. CDR3 sequence: CASSFGGSGNEQFF. DNA for the CDR3: TGTGCCAGCAGTTTCGGGGGCTCCGGGAATGAGCAGTTCTTC.

V and J are TRBV7-6 and TRBJ2-7; D may be TRBD1 or TRBD2 (6 bases each). Germline CDR1 and CDR2: SGHVS and FNYEAQ. This CDR3 is built from 16 residues. V lost 5 bases to trimming and J lost 3 bases, with 20 bases between them. The CDR3, as DNA: TGTGCCAGCAGCCCTCCCACAGGGACTGCCCGCTACGAGCAGTACTTC. Encoded protein: CASSPPTGTARYEQYF.

This chain connects TRBV11-2 to TRBJ2-7, with a possible D match to TRBD2 (6 bases). The CDR3 sequence is 11 residues long. V was clipped by 8 bases and J by 5 bases, with 10 bases between them. From germline, CDR1 is SGHAT and CDR2 FQNNGV. In nucleotides, the CDR3 is TGTGCCAGCCAGGGCGGGAACGAGCAGTACTTC. Its protein product is CASQGGNEQYF.

This rearrangement joins TRBV6-2 or TRBV6-3 to TRBJ2-2; D is possibly TRBD2 (5 bases). This CDR3 is 15 amino acids long. In germline, CDR1 is MNHEY, CDR2 SVGEGT. The germline V and J ends were trimmed by 5 bases and 6 bases, with 16 bases remaining between them. CDR3 nucleotides: TGTGCCAGCAGTGTCCGGGAAGACTGGGCCGGGGAGCTGTTTTTT. This gives the protein CASSVREDWAGELFF.

The sample holds many counts of this clonotype. The rearrangement uses TRBV10-1 and TRBJ2-7; 10 bases align to TRBD2. Germline CDR1 reads WNHNN; CDR2 reads SYGVQD (reference sequence). This CDR3 spans 14 amino acids. V shed 11 bases, J shed 2 bases, and the junction held 9 bases outside the gene matches. The chain's CDR3 is CACPGTSEPYEQYF. The CDR3 coding sequence is TGCGCCTGCCCCGGGACTAGCGAACCCTACGAGCAGTACTTC.

The chain carries TRBV7-6 and TRBJ2-1; D may be TRBD2 (7 bases). Trimming cost V 3 bases and J 6 bases, with 24 bases left between them. The CDR3 contains 18 residues. CDR1 and CDR2 (germline): SGHVS, FNYEAQ. DNA of the CDR3: TGTGCCAGCAGCTTGATACAGGGCGAGGGGGGGCACTCCAATGAGCAGTTCTTC. It codes for CASSLIQGEGGHSNEQFF.

There are a few counts of this clonotype. The gene calls are TRBV19 and TRBJ2-1; no clear D gene. CDR3 size: 12 residues. From germline, CDR1 is LNHDA and CDR2 SQIVND (reference sequence). V lost 3 bases to trimming and J lost 10 bases, with 10 bases between them. CDR3 coding DNA: TGTGCCAGTAGTATCCCCCCCGGGGAGCAGTTCTTC. It translates to CASSIPPGEQFF. Based on the CDR3 plus reference TRBV19 and TRBJ2-1, the full variable domain is DGGITQSPKYLFRKEGQNVTLSCEQNLNHDAMYWYRQDPGQGLRLIYYSQIVNDFQKGDIAEGYSVSREKKESFPLTVTSAQKNPTAFYLCASSIPPGEQFFGPGTRLTVL.

A note on this clonotype: The junction differs from germline at one of its ends, possibly a read error. V and J are TRBV7-8 and TRBJ2-6; 8 positions agree with TRBD2. Germline V lookup: CDR1 SGHVS, CDR2 FQNEAQ. This CDR3 is built from 17 residues. CDR3 in DNA: TGTGCCAACAGCTTGCCTCGGACTAGCCCTGGGGCCAACGTCCTGACTTTC. Protein product: CANSLPRTSPGANVLTF.

The chain employs TRBV5-1 and TRBJ2-1, with D unclear. The CDR3 extends over 11 amino acids. V lost 0 bases and J 10 bases, leaving 5 bases between the germline ends. Per the germline V gene, CDR1 is SGHRS and CDR2 is YFSETQ. CDR3 sequence: CASSLAREQFF. CDR3 coding DNA: TGCGCCAGCAGCTTGGCGAGGGAGCAGTTCTTC.

The CDR3 DNA follows: TGCAGCGTTCCCGGACAGGGGGCCGTGAACACCGGGGAGCTGTTTTTT. Its protein product is CSVPGQGAVNTGELFF. The chain uses TRBV29-1 and TRBJ2-2, with 11 bases fitting TRBD1. Germline V gene lookup returns CDR1 SQVTM and CDR2 ANQGSEA. This CDR3 has 16 amino acids. J gave up 1 base and V 5 bases, and 6 bases lay outside the gene matches.

V usage is TRBV30 and J usage is TRBJ2-7, with D perhaps matching TRBD2 (6 bases). V shed 0 bases and J shed 5 bases, with 8 bases lying between them. Germline assignment: CDR1 GTSNPN and CDR2 SVGIG (reference sequence). The CDR3 loop spans 12 amino acids. This CDR3 is CAWSVGTDEQYF. The CDR3 nucleotides are TGTGCCTGGAGTGTGGGGACTGACGAGCAGTACTTC.

This clonotype showed up just a few times. V and J are TRBV3-1 and TRBJ1-4, with D possibly being TRBD1 (5 bases). Between the trimmed V and J ends, which lost 4 bases and 3 bases, there was a span of 12 bases. Germline V lookup: CDR1 LGHDT, CDR2 YNNKEL (reference sequence). This CDR3 has 15 amino acids. This CDR3 reads CASSPLGGSNEKLFF. The CDR3 DNA reads TGTGCCAGCAGCCCCCTTGGGGGGTCTAATGAAAAACTGTTTTTT.

This clonotype was detected only a few times. The chain uses TRBV30 and TRBJ1-2; TRBD1 is a possible D gene (5 bases). Germline V CDR1 and CDR2: GTSNPN, SVGIG (reference sequence). The CDR3 spans 11 residues. Trimming took 2 bases from V and 7 from J, leaving 8 bases between them. The CDR3 reads CAWSSGTGYTF. The CDR3 DNA reads TGTGCCTGGAGTTCAGGGACTGGCTACACCTTC.

This clonotype showed up many times. The chain uses TRBV5-5 and TRBJ1-6; possibly TRBD1 for D (6 bases). Germline CDR1 is SGHKS and CDR2 is YYEKEE (reference sequence). The CDR3 length is 16 residues. V gave up 0 bases and J gave up 6 bases, with 13 bases separating them. In DNA, the CDR3 is TGTGCCAGCAGCTTGGCCACAGGGAGAGGTAATTCACCCCTCCACTTT. It specifies CASSLATGRGNSPLHF.

The V and J genes are TRBV7-9 and TRBJ2-2; D is possibly TRBD1 (5 bases). Trimming pared 5 bases from V and 6 bases from J, leaving 7 bases between. From germline, CDR1 is SEHNR and CDR2 FQNEAQ (reference sequence). The CDR3 spans 12 residues. In nucleotides, the CDR3 is TGTGCCAGCAGCGGGGCGGCCGGGGAGCTGTTTTTT. It translates to CASSGAAGELFF.

The J gene is TRBJ2-7, the V gene TRBV9; possibly TRBD2 for D (5 bases). Per germline, CDR1 SGDLS and CDR2 YYNGEE. The CDR3 runs 15 residues. Trimming removed 0 bases from V and 5 bases from J, with 15 bases in between. The CDR3 protein is CASSVGAALAHEQYF. CDR3 coding DNA: TGTGCCAGCAGCGTAGGAGCGGCTTTGGCCCACGAGCAGTACTTC.

This clonotype was detected many times. The chain couples TRBV6-1 to TRBJ2-4; D may be TRBD2 (6 bases). V lost 6 bases to trimming and J lost 0 bases, with 15 bases between them. The CDR3 consists of 16 residues. Germline V gives CDR1 MNHNS, CDR2 SASEGT. CDR3 in DNA: TGTGCCAGCAGGAGGACGGAGGGGCTAGCCAAAAACATTCAGTACTTC. Its translation is CASRRTEGLAKNIQYF.

This chain connects TRBV7-9 to TRBJ1-2; D call uncertain. Deletions cut 1 base from V and 8 bases from J, with 8 bases between. The CDR3 runs to 12 residues. CDR1 and CDR2 from the germline V gene are SEHNR and FQNEAQ (reference sequence). The CDR3 region is CASSLGSWGYTF. As DNA, the CDR3 is TGTGCCAGCAGCTTAGGTTCGTGGGGCTACACCTTC.